This TCR beta chain was recorded in a study of blood T cell repertoires in COVID-19. Overall study context: Italy, Spain and the United States were the sources of the convalescent and acute COVID-19 samples. Sources were T cells, B-cell-depleted T cells, or PBMCs; the material itself was cDNA or gDNA.

Followed over time, Seattle patients had been enrolled while infection was active. Trimming removed 5 bases from V and 2 bases from J; junction bases left unmatched: 11. This CDR3 has 16 residues. Germline CDR1 and CDR2: SEHNR and FQNEAQ (reference sequence). This clone was found a few times. Profiling relied on immunoSEQ multiplex PCR, and the TCRdb table lists in-frame clones only, not all of them. The repertoire holds some 200,000 clones, with about 83% as singletons. Sequencing was performed on peripheral blood. The TCR was taken from a woman aged 25 to 39 with COVID-19, enrolled during active disease. V usage is TRBV7-9 and J usage is TRBJ2-7; 8 bases agree with TRBD1. CDR3 DNA: TGTGCCAGCAGCCCGGAGACAGGGGCGACTCCCTACGAGCAGTACTTC. Amino acids: CASSPETGATPYEQYF.